The T cell receptor beta chain described here comes from a study of T cell responses to AZD1222 COVID-19 vaccine. Regarding the study as a whole: It was only after the peak T cell response that any repertoires were sampled. The span of vaccine-associated CD4 TCRs extended across spike, with dominance at 160-218 and 743-854.

Sequenced by immunoSEQ multiplex PCR; TCRdb stores in-frame clones only, minus some. Among 100,000 to 150,000 clones, around 89% were seen once, and the ten largest hold approximately 12%. Details on this clone: The antigen remains unidentified.

The input for sequencing was peripheral blood, taken on day 0 of MenACWY control vaccination. This clonotype was obtained from an adult in good health.

CDR3 nucleotide sequence: TGTGCCAGCAGGGACAGGTCCGCTGCGACCCAGTACTTC. Its protein is CASRDRSAATQYF. This sequence joins TRBV11-3 and TRBJ2-5; 7 positions agree with TRBD1. The CDR3 extends over 13 amino acids. Looked up from germline, CDR1 is SGHNT and CDR2 is YENEEA. V lost 6 bases, J lost 7 bases, and 8 bases stayed unmatched.